This T cell receptor (beta chain) was captured by sequencing in a study of shared clonotypes between healthy human individuals. This clone was observed a single time. Antigen: not known. Other DNA sequences of this sample code for an identical CDR3. Researchers divided each subset's genomic DNA evenly across several immunoSEQ plates. Method: immunoSEQ multiplex PCR; TCRdb's copy keeps in-frame clones and lacks some. This sample yields 2 million to 2.5 million clones, of which approximately 90% are seen a single time; about 0.41% belongs to the top ten. There are 16 residues in the CDR3. Germline assignment: CDR1 SGHNT and CDR2 YYREEE (reference sequence). Germline trimming cut 0 bases from V and 0 bases from J; bases unmatched to any gene: 2. Study outcomes and limitations: Clonotypes shared by all four donors outscored non-shared clonotypes in generation probability. Estimated clonotype richness was generally higher in naive than memory subsets.

What was sequenced was naive CD4+ T cells from PBMCs. The sample's subset: CD45RA+ positively selected. The TCR sequence derives from a man younger than 30 in good health. Some clones in this sample may be carry-over from other donors' samples. This chain links TRBV5-4 with TRBJ2-1; 8 bases fit TRBD2. The CDR3: CASSLGGRSSYNEQFF. The CDR3 coding sequence is TGTGCCAGCAGCTTGGGCGGGAGGAGCTCCTACAATGAGCAGTTCTTC.